Below are 30 T cell receptor beta chains sequenced from a single sample in a study of blood T cell repertoires in COVID-19. The repertoire was sequenced with immunoSEQ multiplex PCR; TCRdb's copy has only in-frame clones and lacks some. This table has about 300,000 clones, around 88% appearing once. Material: peripheral blood. The receptors originated from a woman between 25 and 40 years old who had recovered from COVID-19.

This clone was detected only once. This chain links TRBV5-1 with TRBJ2-7; TRBD2 matches 11 bases. Losses at the gene ends were 4 bases for V and 3 bases for J; bases not matched to a gene: 6. Germline lookup yields CDR1 SGHRS and CDR2 YFSETQ. This CDR3 is built from 15 residues. DNA for the CDR3: TGCGCCAGCAGCACCGGGACTAGCGGCTTCTACGAGCAGTACTTC. This encodes CASSTGTSGFYEQYF.

The CDR3 DNA reads TGTGCCAGTAGAACCCGGGACATGTCTGGGGCCAACGTCCTGACTTTC. The encoded protein is CASRTRDMSGANVLTF. The genes are TRBV19 and TRBJ2-6; D may be TRBD1 (6 bases). Trimming left V 6 bases short and J 1 base short, with 13 bases between. Germline CDR1 and CDR2: LNHDA and SQIVND (reference sequence). The CDR3 runs 16 residues.

The chain is built from TRBV12-3 or TRBV12-4 and TRBJ1-1; 9 bases line up with TRBD1. CDR3 length: 12 amino acids. The trim removed 4 bases at V and 10 bases at J, leaving 4 bases unmatched. The CDR3 region is CASSWGQGRAFF. The DNA for the CDR3 is TGTGCCAGCAGTTGGGGACAGGGCAGAGCTTTCTTT.

This sequence joins TRBV11-3 and TRBJ2-3; no firm D call. Germline V gene lookup returns CDR1 SGHNT and CDR2 YENEEA. Trimming stripped 5 bases from V and 8 bases from J, with 11 bases between. CDR3 length: 12 amino acids. CDR3 sequence (DNA): TGTGCCAGCAGCCCTTCGTCGGGTACGCAGTATTTT. As protein: CASSPSSGTQYF.

Worth noting for this clone: Other DNA sequences in the sample encode the same CDR3. V usage is TRBV7-2 and J usage is TRBJ2-1, with TRBD2 identical over 9 bases. CDR1 and CDR2 (germline): SGHTA, FQGNSA. J was trimmed by 5 bases and V by 3 bases; bases with no gene match: 2. The CDR3 extends over 14 amino acids. The CDR3 DNA is TGTGCCAGCAGCTTCCAGCGGGGGGACAATGAGCAGTTCTTC. This sequence encodes CASSFQRGDNEQFF. The full variable domain, completed using reference TRBV7-2 and TRBJ2-1, is GAGVSQSPSNKVTEKGKDVELRCDPISGHTALYWYRQSLGQGLEFLIYFQGNSAPDKSGLPSDRFSAERTGGSVSTLTIQRTQQEDSAVYLCASSFQRGDNEQFFGPGTRLTVL.

The rearrangement links TRBV30 to TRBJ1-3; possibly TRBD1 for D (5 bases). This CDR3 region has 16 residues. Trimming removed 3 bases from V and 0 bases from J, with 15 bases in between. Germline lookup yields CDR1 GTSNPN and CDR2 SVGIG (reference sequence). CDR3 nucleotides: TGTGCCTGGAGGGGGGGTGGCAGAAGCTCTGGAAACACCATATATTTT. It translates to CAWRGGGRSSGNTIYF. The variable domain in full, completed from reference TRBV30 and TRBJ1-3, reads SQTIHQWPATLVQPVGSPLSLECTVEGTSNPNLYWYRQAAGRGLQLLFYSVGIGQISSEVPQNLSASRPQDRQFILSSKKLLLSDSGFYLCAWRGGGRSSGNTIYFGEGSWLTVV.

The chain combines TRBV18 with TRBJ2-7; TRBD1 aligns across 7 bases. This CDR3 comprises 14 residues. Germline-derived CDR1 and CDR2 are KGHSH and LQKENI. The V segment lost 3 bases and the J segment 4 bases; nucleotides outside the gene matches: 6. Here the CDR3 reads CASSPGQSDYEQYF. The CDR3 bases are TGTGCCAGCTCACCGGGACAGTCTGATTACGAGCAGTACTTC.

V usage is TRBV6-5 and J usage is TRBJ2-5, with D tentatively TRBD1 (5 bases). The CDR3 sequence is 12 residues long. Trimming left V 6 bases short and J 5 bases short, with 10 bases between. Per the germline V gene, CDR1 is MNHEY and CDR2 is SVGAGI. The CDR3 region has the DNA TGTGCCAGCAGGGCAGGGTCCGAGACCCAGTACTTC. The encoded protein is CASRAGSETQYF.

The chain employs TRBV5-1 and TRBJ2-7; tentatively, D is TRBD2 (5 bases). Trimming pared 2 bases from V and 3 bases from J, leaving 15 bases between. The CDR3 runs 15 residues. Germline V gene data show CDR1 as SGHRS and CDR2 as YFSETQ. This chain's CDR3 is CASSFGSGKVYEQYF. DNA of the CDR3: TGCGCCAGCAGCTTTGGGTCCGGGAAGGTCTACGAGCAGTACTTC. Supplemented by reference TRBV5-1 and TRBJ2-7, the full variable domain reads KAGVTQTPRYLIKTRGQQVTLSCSPISGHRSVSWYQQTPGQGLQFLFEYFSETQRNKGNFPGRFSGRQFSNSRSEMNVSTLELGDSALYLCASSFGSGKVYEQYFGPGTRLTVT.

The genes are TRBV4-2 and TRBJ2-7; D possibly corresponds to TRBD2 (6 bases). Trimming stripped 0 bases from V and 2 bases from J, with 14 bases between. Germline V gene lookup returns CDR1 LGHNA and CDR2 YNFKEQ. CDR3 length: 16 residues. The CDR3 DNA reads TGTGCCAGCAGCCAAGAATCCGAGCGGGCTGCCTACGAGCAGTACTTC. Its protein is CASSQESERAAYEQYF.

CDR3 DNA: TGTGCCAGCCTCATCGGAGGGAACTCACCCCTCCACTTT. Its protein is CASLIGGNSPLHF. J is TRBJ1-6 and V is TRBV7-9; D remains unclear. Trimming took off 8 bases at V and 10 bases at J, with 15 bases between the two ends. Germline CDR1 and CDR2: SEHNR and FQNEAQ (reference sequence). The CDR3 loop spans 13 amino acids.

The sample holds one count of this clone. The chain links TRBV5-6 to TRBJ1-1; TRBD1 agrees at 8 bases. Trimming took 1 base from V and 9 from J; bases not matched to a gene: 14. There are 16 residues in the CDR3. Germline V gene sequence: CDR1 SGHDT, CDR2 YYEEEE. The CDR3 sequence is CASSLLETGALWKAFF. CDR3 nucleotides: TGTGCCAGCAGCTTGTTGGAGACAGGGGCCCTTTGGAAAGCTTTCTTT.

This chain links TRBV29-1 with TRBJ2-1; D remains unclear. Per the germline V gene, CDR1 is SQVTM and CDR2 is ANQGSEA. V was clipped by 7 bases and J by 4 bases, with 11 bases between them. The CDR3 is 12 residues long. CDR3 nucleotide sequence: TGCAGCGCCTTGCGCCGGTACAATGAGCAGTTCTTC. Amino acids: CSALRRYNEQFF.

A note on this clone: Its ends do not fully match the called genes, so a read error is possible. The chain joins TRBV10-3 to TRBJ1-1; TRBD1 matches at 7 bases. CDR3 length equals 14 residues. Germline V gives CDR1 ENHRY, CDR2 SYGVKD. Here the CDR3 DNA reads TGTGTCATCAGTAAAGGGACAGAGGATGTCGAAGCTTTCTTT. Translation gives CVISKGTEDVEAFF.

The chain couples TRBV2 to TRBJ1-6; 9 bases align to TRBD1. Trimming took 3 bases from V and 8 from J; bases not matched to a gene: 5. CDR1 and CDR2 (germline): SNHLY, FYNNEI. CDR3 size: 15 residues. The CDR3 coding sequence is TGTGCCAGCAGTGAGTCGGGACAGGGCTATTCACCCCTCCACTTT. It is translated as CASSESGQGYSPLHF.

This chain connects TRBV5-1 to TRBJ1-2; a possible D gene is TRBD1 (6 bases). The length of the CDR3 is 17 residues. V lost 0 bases to trimming and J lost 8 bases, with 23 bases between them. Germline loops: CDR1 SGHRS, CDR2 YFSETQ. The CDR3 sequence: CASSLAIGQPQGDGYTF. The CDR3 bases are TGCGCCAGCAGCTTGGCCATCGGACAGCCTCAAGGGGACGGCTACACCTTC. Filled out from reference TRBV5-1 and TRBJ1-2, the complete variable domain reads KAGVTQTPRYLIKTRGQQVTLSCSPISGHRSVSWYQQTPGQGLQFLFEYFSETQRNKGNFPGRFSGRQFSNSRSEMNVSTLELGDSALYLCASSLAIGQPQGDGYTFGSGTRLTVV.

V and J are TRBV28 and TRBJ2-1; unclear D gene. CDR3 length equals 11 residues. The V end was cut by 8 bases, the J end by 2 bases, with 4 bases between. Germline values: CDR1 MDHEN, CDR2 SYDVKM. This chain's CDR3 is CASATYNEQFF. In DNA, the CDR3 is TGTGCCAGCGCGACCTACAATGAGCAGTTCTTC.

The chain uses TRBV18 and TRBJ1-5; D possibly corresponds to TRBD1 (5 bases). Germline lookup yields CDR1 KGHSH and CDR2 LQKENI. This CDR3 has 15 amino acids. V lost 1 base, J lost 5 bases, and 12 bases lay in between. The CDR3 DNA follows: TGTGCCAGCTCACCACGGGGCAGGGTTGATCAGCCCCAGCATTTT. This codes for CASSPRGRVDQPQHF.

This chain connects TRBV5-1 to TRBJ2-5; D not certain. This CDR3 region has 15 residues. Germline V lookup: CDR1 SGHRS, CDR2 YFSETQ. Trimming took off 4 bases at V and 2 bases at J, with 15 bases between the two ends. The CDR3 protein is CASSPDDTAQETQYF. The CDR3 DNA reads as TGCGCCAGCAGCCCGGATGACACCGCTCAAGAGACCCAGTACTTC.

The V and J genes are TRBV5-1 and TRBJ2-1; weak D call: TRBD1 (6 bases). V was pared by 0 bases and J by 4 bases, with 11 bases between. Per germline, CDR1 SGHRS and CDR2 YFSETQ. This CDR3 comprises 15 residues. CDR3 region: CASSLVGQTYNEQFF. As DNA, the CDR3 is TGCGCCAGCAGCTTGGTCGGACAGACATACAATGAGCAGTTCTTC.

The rearrangement links TRBV4-2 to TRBJ1-1; D ambiguous. CDR1 is LGHNA and CDR2 is YNFKEQ in the germline V gene. This CDR3 is built from 14 residues. Trimming left V 0 bases short and J 0 bases short, with 5 bases between. In nucleotides, the CDR3 is TGTGCCAGCAGCCAAGACCAGATGAACACTGAAGCTTTCTTT. This translates into CASSQDQMNTEAFF.

This CDR3 reads CASSQHDSYAFF. The DNA of the CDR3 is TGTGCCAGCAGCCAACACGACAGTTACGCTTTCTTT. The J gene is TRBJ1-1, the V gene TRBV3-1 (or the pseudogene TRBV3-2), with D maybe TRBD1 (5 bases). The length of the CDR3 is 12 residues. V was cut by 2 bases and J by 11 bases, with 12 bases left in between. From germline, CDR1 is LGHDT and CDR2 YNNKEL (reference sequence).

The chain links TRBV27 to TRBJ2-7; possible D gene TRBD2, 6 bases. Trimming stripped 1 base from V and 6 bases from J, with 10 bases between. The CDR3 runs 13 residues. Per germline, CDR1 MNHEY and CDR2 SMNVEV (reference sequence). The CDR3 loop reads CASSLLGRREQYF. The CDR3 DNA follows: TGTGCCAGCAGTTTATTGGGGAGGCGCGAGCAGTACTTC.

CDR3 sequence (DNA): TGTGCCAGCAGGCTAAAGACCGGGACAGGGACTTCTGGCTACACCTTC. This translates into CASRLKTGTGTSGYTF. The chain links TRBV2 to TRBJ1-2; 9 nucleotides line up with TRBD1. The CDR3 totals 16 residues. V lost 6 bases and J lost 7; bases outside the gene matches: 15. Germline CDR1 is SNHLY and CDR2 is FYNNEI.

The J gene is TRBJ1-1, the V gene TRBV9; D gene unclear. Germline CDR1 reads SGDLS; CDR2 reads YYNGEE. The CDR3 contains 14 residues. V was cut by 4 bases and J by 0 bases, with 10 bases left in between. Written as DNA, the CDR3 is TGTGCCAGCAGCCCGACACTTATGAACACTGAAGCTTTCTTT. The encoded protein is CASSPTLMNTEAFF.

This clone was seen once. This rearrangement joins TRBV7-3 to TRBJ1-1, with 7 bases identical to TRBD1. The CDR3 sequence is 12 residues long. From germline, CDR1 is SGHTA and CDR2 FQGTGA. Germline trimming cut 4 bases from V and 9 bases from J; bases unmatched to any gene: 5. The CDR3 region has the DNA TGTGCCAGCAGCTATCCGGGACAGAAAGCTTTCTTT. Amino acids: CASSYPGQKAFF. The entire variable domain, with the rest obtained from reference TRBV7-3 and TRBJ1-1, is as follows: GAGVSQTPSNKVTEKGKYVELRCDPISGHTALYWYRQSLGQGPEFLIYFQGTGAADDSGLPNDRFFAVRPEGSVSTLKIQRTERGDSAVYLCASSYPGQKAFFGQGTRLTVV.

The gene calls are TRBV5-6 and TRBJ2-1, with D possibly TRBD1 on 6 matching bases. This CDR3 contains 13 residues. Trimming took 2 bases from V and 15 from J, leaving 18 bases between them. CDR1 is SGHDT, CDR2 YYEEEE, per germline. The chain's CDR3 is CASSFHPGQGPFF. DNA for the CDR3: TGTGCCAGCAGCTTCCACCCGGGACAAGGGCCGTTCTTC.

The sample holds one count of this clone. V is TRBV3-1 (or the pseudogene TRBV3-2) and J is TRBJ2-1; 11 nucleotides align to TRBD2. The trim removed 0 bases at V and 4 bases at J, leaving 14 bases unmatched. The germline V gene encodes CDR1 LGHDT and CDR2 YNNKEL (reference sequence). The CDR3 consists of 20 residues. CDR3 nucleotide sequence: TGTGCCAGCAGCCAAGACGGGTTCCTAGCGGGGGGCCCCCTTTACAATGAGCAGTTCTTC. Protein: CASSQDGFLAGGPLYNEQFF.

This rearrangement joins TRBV11-3 to TRBJ2-2; tentatively, D is TRBD2 (7 bases). The CDR3 is 16 amino acids. Germline values: CDR1 SGHNT, CDR2 YENEEA. V was clipped by 4 bases and J by 5 bases, with 17 bases between them. This CDR3 reads CASSSYYREGTGELFF. CDR3 bases: TGTGCCAGCAGCTCATACTACAGGGAGGGAACCGGGGAGCTGTTTTTT.

This chain connects TRBV4-2 to TRBJ2-7; perhaps TRBD1 as D (5 bases). V lost 1 base and J 2 bases, leaving 12 bases between the germline ends. Germline V gene data show CDR1 as LGHNA and CDR2 as YNFKEQ. The CDR3 runs 15 residues. The DNA of the CDR3 is TGTGCCAGCAGCCAAGGGGGCAGTCGAACCTACGAGCAGTACTTC. Encoded protein: CASSQGGSRTYEQYF.